This TCR beta chain was sequenced during a study of blood T cells in healthy people across ages. A second PCR, run for about 7 to 11 cycles, used a sample-barcoded 5' primer plus a J-beta primer mix. One entry per CDR3 protein, called by TCRdb with MiXCR from the 5' RACE reads. The sample shows about 730,000 distinct CDR3 sequences, approximately 39% of them seen only once. This clonotype was counted a few times. One junction end disagrees with the germline gene, perhaps due to a read error. This TCR derives from a woman aged 60-70 years in good health. What was sequenced was blood.

The CDR3 DNA reads TGTGCCAGCAGCTTATGGGGTAGCTCCAACAATGAGCAGTTCTTC. It is translated as CASSLWGSSNNEQFF. The chain uses TRBV7-2 and TRBJ2-1; the D is unclear. The CDR3 runs to 15 residues. CDR1 is SGHTA, CDR2 FQGNSA, per germline.